This T cell receptor (beta chain) was identified in a study of post-analysis software for immune sequencing data. Study details: Multiple sclerosis in the patients followed relapsing-remitting, secondary progressive and progressive-relapsing courses. The study, taken as a whole, reports: Samples sharing a preparation batch grouped tightly together when assessed by F measure. There were five TRBV segments more frequent in patients than controls, and TRBV5-6, TRBV5-1 and TRBV20-1 were among them.

Turning to this clonotype: Antigen unknown.

TCR beta libraries were prepared from cDNA with unique molecular identifiers. Each CDR3 protein is one row after TCRdb ran MiXCR on the PCR reads. Of about 400,000 distinct CDR3 sequences in the sample, 30% to 45% were seen once. The germline CDR1 and CDR2 sequences are MNHEY and SMNVEV (reference sequence). V lost 5 bases to trimming and J lost 7 bases; unmatched junction nucleotides: 20. The CDR3 spans 18 residues. J is TRBJ2-7 and V is TRBV27; TRBD1 matches 10 bases. The clonotype comes from a girl under 18 with multiple sclerosis. Sequenced sample: blood. The CDR3 loop is CASSPRDRGSITYNEQYF. The CDR3 DNA follows: TGTGCCAGCAGTCCCCGGGACAGGGGCAGTATCACCTACAATGAGCAGTACTTC.